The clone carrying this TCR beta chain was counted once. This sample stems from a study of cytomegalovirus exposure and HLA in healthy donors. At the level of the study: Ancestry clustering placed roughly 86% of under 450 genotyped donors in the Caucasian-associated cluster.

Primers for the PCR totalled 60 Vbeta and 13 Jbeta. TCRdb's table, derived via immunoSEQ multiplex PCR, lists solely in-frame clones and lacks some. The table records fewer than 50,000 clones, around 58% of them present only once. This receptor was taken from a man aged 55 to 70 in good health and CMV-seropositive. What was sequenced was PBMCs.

CDR3: CASSPGGPSMNTEAFF. In nucleotides, the CDR3 is TGTGCCAGCAGCCCCGGCGGGCCTTCAATGAACACTGAAGCTTTCTTT. This chain links TRBV7-9 with TRBJ1-1; D remains unclear. Trimming pared 5 bases from V and 0 bases from J, leaving 16 bases between. CDR3 length: 16 residues. Germline CDR1 is SEHNR and CDR2 is FQNEAQ (reference sequence).